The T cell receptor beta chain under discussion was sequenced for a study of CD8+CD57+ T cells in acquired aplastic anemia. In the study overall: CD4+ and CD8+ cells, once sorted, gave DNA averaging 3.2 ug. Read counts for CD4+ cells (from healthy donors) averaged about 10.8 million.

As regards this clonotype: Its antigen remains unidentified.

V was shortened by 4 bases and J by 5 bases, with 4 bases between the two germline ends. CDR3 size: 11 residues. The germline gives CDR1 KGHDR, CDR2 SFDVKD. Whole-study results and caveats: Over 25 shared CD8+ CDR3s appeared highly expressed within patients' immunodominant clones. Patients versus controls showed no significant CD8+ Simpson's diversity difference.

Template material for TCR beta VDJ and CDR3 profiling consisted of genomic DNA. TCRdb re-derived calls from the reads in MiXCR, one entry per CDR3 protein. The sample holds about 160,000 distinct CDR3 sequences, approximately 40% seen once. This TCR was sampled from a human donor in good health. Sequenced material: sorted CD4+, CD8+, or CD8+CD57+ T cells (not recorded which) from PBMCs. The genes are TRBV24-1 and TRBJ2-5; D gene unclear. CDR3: CATSEQETQYF. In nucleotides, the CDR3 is TGTGCCACCAGTGAACAGGAGACCCAGTACTTC.